The clone carrying this T cell receptor (beta chain) is medium-sized within its sample. The antigen remains undetermined. Clones were sequenced by immunoSEQ multiplex PCR, and TCRdb holds only the in-frame ones, with some missing. The sample lists 28,000 or so clones, 75% to 80% occurring once. The junction had 21 bases not matched to a gene; V was cut back by 5 bases and J by 8 bases. Germline-derived CDR1 and CDR2 are SGHTA and FQGNSA. This CDR3 region has 18 residues. The data belong to a study of OX40 agonist ivuxolimab in advanced cancers. Study summary: Patients were given ivuxolimab, an antibody that agonizes OX40 (CD134). General study results and limits: Certain nonresponders likewise exhibited a low normalized T-cell clonal expansion.

The TCR comes from an adult with an advanced solid tumor such as melanoma, head and neck, liver or kidney cancer. The chain couples TRBV7-2 to TRBJ1-2; 9 bases match TRBD1. Sequenced here: CD4+ or CD8+ T cells sorted from blood, sampled in a trial of the OX40 agonist ivuxolimab. The CDR3 here is CASSRTQGASVSGTGYTF. The CDR3 DNA reads as TGTGCCAGCAGCCGGACACAGGGGGCGTCGGTTTCTGGAACGGGCTACACCTTC. Complete variable domain (other parts from reference TRBV7-2 and TRBJ1-2): GAGVSQSPSNKVTEKGKDVELRCDPISGHTALYWYRQSLGQGLEFLIYFQGNSAPDKSGLPSDRFSAERTGGSVSTLTIQRTQQEDSAVYLCASSRTQGASVSGTGYTFGSGTRLTVV.